This entry is about one T cell receptor beta chain. Its antigen is currently not known. No quality values exist for individual bases; no much larger clone is one base distant. CDR1 and CDR2 are drawn from the germline V gene (reference sequence): SGHNT, YYREEE. There are 19 amino acids in the CDR3, from cysteine to phenylalanine inclusive. The sequence is cut down to CDR3 DNA, 57 bases in frame from base 1. The germline ends are 25 bases apart after V is trimmed by 1 base and J by 3 bases. Interpreted using the paper, the time point label stands for: baseline before first vaccination. The vaccinee samples were drawn from two UK trials, COV001 and COV002, one of which was a single-blind randomized controlled phase 2/3 trial testing AZD1222 (ChAdOx1 nCoV-19) in healthy adults. Trial participant PBMC samples were collected at day 0 and day 28 after the second dose for TCRbeta chain sequencing. These data belong to a study of T cell responses to AZD1222 COVID-19 vaccine (dated by TCRdb to 2020 to 2022). Background for the entire study: AZD1222 recipients with second doses at about 4 weeks or about 12 weeks were pooled, because spike-specific TCR depth and breadth did not differ between schedules. TCR sequencing covered roughly 230 trial participants: 200 to 220 given two doses of AZD1222 and approximately 26 given two doses of MenACWY control vaccine. Trial participants were enrolled by age into 18-55, 56-69 and 70-plus year subgroups, with roughly 150, 30 and 60 TCR-sequenced participants respectively.

General study outcomes and caveats: Conclusions about previously exposed vaccinees are limited, since just 6 or 7 AZD1222 recipients were seropositive for SARS-CoV-2 at baseline. The 56-69-year group was small, and its depth increase did not reach significance, likely because of low power. Nearly half of unique spike-specific TCRs reportedly recognized epitopes outside regions mutated in the B.1.351 and B.1.1.7 variants. After two AZD1222 doses, spike-specific TCR breadth and depth were significantly higher than at day 0 and than in MenACWY recipients. Because no day 14 peak-response samples were available, repertoires were characterized only after the peak T cell response. The whole spike protein was spanned by vaccine-associated CD4 TCRs, and dominant responses were seen in regions 160-218 and 743-854. Participants were mostly white British and included more females than males, and it was suggested by the authors that clonal diversity may have been underestimated.

The CDR3 regions of human TCRbeta chains were analyzed by immunosequencing. Per the original workflow: Repertoire TCRs were checked for matches against a reference library of SARS-CoV-2-specific TCRs that had been generated using the MIRA antigen-specificity platform. Breadth was defined as the fraction of unique TCRs that were SARS-CoV-2-associated. Depth was defined as the fraction of total T cells that were SARS-CoV-2-associated. Each spike-specific TCR was assigned to its reactive spike region and to a CD4 or CD8 class using the MIRA data. Log10-transformed breadth and depth values were compared by one-way ANOVA with Sidak's multiple comparisons tests. TCRdb limited this immuneACCESS table to in-frame rearrangements with V and J called. A share of clones is missing; checked studies link under half to unresolved V genes, and the rest is unexplained. V, J and clone size derive from that table, while D and trimming were established from the DNA sequence. This sample holds about 100,000 clones; around nine tenths were observed only once. The ten largest clones add up to over 3% of the sample.

Sample: peripheral blood, taken on day 0 of AZD1222 vaccination. The source of this sequence is an adult in good health. This receptor chain uses TRBV5-4 and TRBJ1-2, with no confidently assigned D gene. This receptor has the CDR3 CASSLYGGLSKGGYYGYTF. The base sequence is TGTGCCAGCAGCTTGTATGGTGGACTTTCGAAGGGAGGGTACTATGGCTACACCTTC.